Below are 24 T cell receptor beta chains sequenced from a single sample in a study of blood T cell repertoires in COVID-19. Repertoires were generated with immunoSEQ multiplex PCR, while TCRdb's copy carries only in-frame clones and drops some. The profile shows about 300,000 clones, 65% to 85% of them singletons. Sequencing was done on a sample of peripheral blood. Receptors were obtained from a human donor with COVID-19, enrolled during active disease. The donor label of this sample is uncertain.

This chain connects TRBV5-1 to TRBJ1-6; no firm D call. CDR1 and CDR2 from the germline V gene are SGHRS and YFSETQ. This CDR3 is built from 13 residues. Between the trimmed V and J ends, which lost 0 bases and 8 bases, there was a span of 6 bases. DNA for the CDR3: TGCGCCAGCAGCTTGGAAGCGCATTCACCCCTCCACTTT. It is translated as CASSLEAHSPLHF.

This chain uses TRBV7-3 with TRBJ2-6; D unresolved. The CDR3 runs to 15 residues. V was cut by 1 base and J by 3 bases, with 7 bases left in between. Germline V gives CDR1 SGHTA, CDR2 FQGTGA. In nucleotides, the CDR3 is TGTGCCAGCAGCTTAAACGGGTTTGGGGCCAACGTCCTGACTTTC. Translating gives CASSLNGFGANVLTF. The variable domain in full, with the rest retrieved from reference TRBV7-3 and TRBJ2-6, is GAGVSQTPSNKVTEKGKYVELRCDPISGHTALYWYRQSLGQGPEFLIYFQGTGAADDSGLPNDRFFAVRPEGSVSTLKIQRTERGDSAVYLCASSLNGFGANVLTFGAGSRLTVL.

The V gene is TRBV3-1 (or the pseudogene TRBV3-2), the J gene TRBJ2-5; 8 bases fit TRBD1. J was trimmed by 5 bases and V by 1 base; bases with no gene match: 9. The CDR3 has 16 residues. Looked up from germline, CDR1 is LGHDT and CDR2 is YNNKEL (reference sequence). The CDR3 DNA sequence: TGTGCCAGCAGCCAAGGTGGCAGGGGGCGAGGGGAGACCCAGTACTTC. This gives the protein CASSQGGRGRGETQYF.

The V call is TRBV12-5, the J call TRBJ2-6; 11 bases are shared with TRBD1. The CDR3 contains 21 residues. Germline CDR1 and CDR2: LGHNT and FRNRAP. V shed 5 bases, J shed 0 bases, and the junction held 15 bases outside the gene matches. The CDR3 nucleotides are TGTGCTAGTGGTCCCCCTCCGGGACAGGGGGGAGCGGACTCTGGGGCCAACGTCCTGACTTTC. It yields the protein CASGPPPGQGGADSGANVLTF.

The rearrangement uses TRBV7-3 and TRBJ1-2; maybe TRBD1 (6 bases). The V and J ends lost 5 bases and 8 bases respectively, with 18 bases between them. Per the germline V gene, CDR1 is SGHTA and CDR2 is FQGTGA. This CDR3 contains 14 residues. CDR3 in DNA: TGTGCCAGCAGCGCGCAACAGGGAATGGGAGGCTACACCTTC. Its protein product is CASSAQQGMGGYTF. The whole variable domain, remainder taken from reference TRBV7-3 and TRBJ1-2, is GAGVSQTPSNKVTEKGKYVELRCDPISGHTALYWYRQSLGQGPEFLIYFQGTGAADDSGLPNDRFFAVRPEGSVSTLKIQRTERGDSAVYLCASSAQQGMGGYTFGSGTRLTVV.

The chain has TRBV7-8 and TRBJ2-1, with a tentative D call TRBD2 (6 bases). Germline V gene sequence: CDR1 SGHVS, CDR2 FQNEAQ. The CDR3 loop spans 14 amino acids. The V and J ends lost 4 bases and 12 bases respectively, with 19 bases between them. CDR3: CASSSPPREKVQFF. In DNA form, the CDR3 reads TGTGCCAGCAGCTCCCCGCCTCGGGAGAAGGTGCAGTTCTTC.

This clone turned up a few times. The chain is built from TRBV5-1 and TRBJ2-7; D perhaps matches TRBD2 (6 bases). This CDR3 region has 15 residues. The germline V and J ends were trimmed by 2 bases and 3 bases, with 15 bases remaining between them. CDR1 is SGHRS and CDR2 is YFSETQ in the germline V gene. The CDR3 DNA is TGCGCCAGCAGCTTTTACTCGGGAGAAAACTACGAGCAGTACTTC. Translating it yields CASSFYSGENYEQYF.

The rearrangement joins TRBV2 to TRBJ1-5; D is undetermined. V lost 6 bases and J 2 bases, leaving 11 bases between the germline ends. This CDR3 has 14 amino acids. Germline V gene data show CDR1 as SNHLY and CDR2 as FYNNEI. CDR3 amino acids: CASSPQRGNQPQHF. In DNA form, the CDR3 reads TGTGCCAGCAGCCCCCAGAGGGGCAATCAGCCCCAGCATTTT.

V and J are TRBV7-9 and TRBJ2-7; 7 nucleotides line up with TRBD2. The CDR3 consists of 16 residues. V trimming: 7 bases; J trimming: 2 bases; junction bases outside the gene matches: 14. From germline, CDR1 is SEHNR and CDR2 FQNEAQ (reference sequence). CDR3 in amino acids: CASIPELSSGAYEQYF. The CDR3 bases are TGTGCCAGCATCCCGGAATTATCTAGCGGTGCCTACGAGCAGTACTTC. The full variable domain, with the rest looked up from reference TRBV7-9 and TRBJ2-7, is DTGVSQNPRHKITKRGQNVTFRCDPISEHNRLYWYRQTLGQGPEFLTYFQNEAQLEKSRLLSDRFSAERPKGSFSTLEIQRTEQGDSAMYLCASIPELSSGAYEQYFGPGTRLTVT.

J is TRBJ2-3 and V is TRBV19; TRBD2 agrees at 8 bases. Germline V gene data show CDR1 as LNHDA and CDR2 as SQIVND (reference sequence). Trimming at V came to 10 bases and at J to 6 bases, leaving 12 bases not matched to a gene. This CDR3 comprises 14 residues. The CDR3 here is CAISPGGGLDTQYF. In DNA, the CDR3 is TGTGCCATTTCCCCCGGGGGGGGCCTGGATACGCAGTATTTT.

This sequence joins TRBV19 and TRBJ1-1, with a possible D match to TRBD1 (6 bases). CDR3 length: 15 amino acids. Per the germline V gene, CDR1 is LNHDA and CDR2 is SQIVND (reference sequence). Trimming took 0 bases from V and 5 from J, leaving 13 bases between them. The CDR3 protein is CASSIDPGAGTEAFF. DNA of the CDR3: TGTGCCAGTAGTATAGATCCAGGGGCCGGGACTGAAGCTTTCTTT.

CDR3 sequence: CASSFGGPGQGTGGYGYTF. DNA of the CDR3: TGTGCCAGCAGCTTTGGGGGACCGGGACAGGGAACCGGGGGCTATGGCTACACCTTC. J is TRBJ1-2 and V is TRBV7-2; 9 bases fit TRBD1. This CDR3 is 19 amino acids long. CDR1 and CDR2 from the germline V gene are SGHTA and FQGNSA. The V and J ends lost 3 bases and 4 bases, in that order; junction bases with no gene match: 18. Variable domain in full (rest from reference TRBV7-2 and TRBJ1-2): GAGVSQSPSNKVTEKGKDVELRCDPISGHTALYWYRQSLGQGLEFLIYFQGNSAPDKSGLPSDRFSAERTGGSVSTLTIQRTQQEDSAVYLCASSFGGPGQGTGGYGYTFGSGTRLTVV.

This sequence joins TRBV9 and TRBJ2-7; 9 positions agree with TRBD2. From germline, CDR1 is SGDLS and CDR2 YYNGEE. The junction had 7 bases not matched to a gene; V was cut back by 0 bases and J by 3 bases. CDR3 length: 16 residues. The CDR3 DNA reads TGTGCCAGCAGCGTAGCCCTAGCGGGACCCAACTACGAGCAGTACTTC. Translating gives CASSVALAGPNYEQYF.

The chain links TRBV24-1 to TRBJ2-7, with 8 positions matching TRBD2. Trimming cost V 9 bases and J 0 bases; bases outside gene matches: 12. Germline CDR1 and CDR2: KGHDR and SFDVKD. The CDR3 has 16 residues. This chain's CDR3 is CATSPAGGGNSYEQYF. The CDR3 DNA is TGTGCCACCTCCCCCGCCGGGGGGGGCAACTCCTACGAGCAGTACTTC.

J is TRBJ1-2 and V is TRBV5-1; the D is unclear. The CDR3 totals 15 residues. Between the trimmed V and J ends, which lost 4 bases and 0 bases, there was a span of 13 bases. The germline gives CDR1 SGHRS, CDR2 YFSETQ. The CDR3 reads CASSPEWAANYGYTF. The CDR3 region has the DNA TGCGCCAGCAGCCCCGAATGGGCCGCTAACTATGGCTACACCTTC. Drawing the rest from reference TRBV5-1 and TRBJ1-2, the complete variable domain is KAGVTQTPRYLIKTRGQQVTLSCSPISGHRSVSWYQQTPGQGLQFLFEYFSETQRNKGNFPGRFSGRQFSNSRSEMNVSTLELGDSALYLCASSPEWAANYGYTFGSGTRLTVV.

The chain uses TRBV10-3 and TRBJ1-5; unclear D gene. Trimming left V 9 bases short and J 2 bases short, with 17 bases between. The CDR3 has 15 amino acids. CDR1 ENHRY and CDR2 SYGVKD come from the germline V gene. The CDR3 reads CAISDLTEGNQPQHF. CDR3 DNA: TGTGCCATATCCGACCTTACCGAGGGCAATCAGCCCCAGCATTTT.

The chain combines TRBV4-1 with TRBJ1-2; D is perhaps TRBD1 (5 bases). The germline V gene encodes CDR1 MGHRA and CDR2 YSYEKL. Trimming took 3 bases from V and 4 from J, leaving 21 bases between them. The CDR3 spans 17 residues. This CDR3 is CASSHGGARTIAYGYTF. For the CDR3, the DNA is TGCGCCAGCAGCCATGGCGGGGCGAGAACAATCGCCTATGGCTACACCTTC.

This chain joins TRBV7-8 and TRBJ1-1, with a tentative D call TRBD1 (5 bases). The V end was cut by 2 bases, the J end by 4 bases, with 14 bases between. The CDR3 sequence is 15 residues long. Germline CDR1 and CDR2: SGHVS and FQNEAQ. The CDR3 DNA reads as TGTGCCAGCAGCTTACGTGTTGGGGGGGGCACTGAAGCTTTCTTT. Its protein is CASSLRVGGGTEAFF.

The genes are TRBV6-2 or TRBV6-3 and TRBJ1-2; 10 nucleotides match TRBD1. This CDR3 has 18 amino acids. V trimming: 4 bases; J trimming: 2 bases; junction bases outside the gene matches: 13. CDR1 and CDR2 (germline): MNHEY, SVGEGT. The CDR3 region has the DNA TGTGCCAGCAGTTTGGGGACAGGGGCCCCCAAAGGGAACTATGGCTACACCTTC. Residues: CASSLGTGAPKGNYGYTF.

The chain employs TRBV5-4 and TRBJ1-4, with a tentative D call TRBD1 (5 bases). In germline, CDR1 is SGHNT, CDR2 YYREEE (reference sequence). V was shortened by 2 bases and J by 4 bases, with 12 bases between the two germline ends. The CDR3 is made up of 15 amino acids. CDR3 in DNA: TGTGCCAGCAGCTTAAGGGGCGGTCTTAATGAAAAACTGTTTTTT. This codes for CASSLRGGLNEKLFF.

The chain uses TRBV6-1 and TRBJ2-5; 7 bases agree with TRBD2. With 2 bases clipped from V and 5 bases from J, the junction kept 11 bases outside the gene matches. Germline CDR1 reads MNHNS; CDR2 reads SASEGT. The CDR3 runs to 16 residues. The CDR3: CASSESRGEGGETQYF. CDR3 in DNA: TGTGCCAGCAGTGAATCCCGAGGGGAGGGAGGGGAGACCCAGTACTTC.

This sequence joins TRBV7-2 and TRBJ1-1; 9 positions match TRBD1. This CDR3 is 13 amino acids long. Germline CDR1 SGHTA, CDR2 FQGNSA. J lost 8 bases, V lost 6 bases, and 7 bases had no gene match. For the CDR3, the DNA is TGTGCCAGCAGTGGACAGGGGCTATGGGAAGCTTTCTTT. Translated, it gives CASSGQGLWEAFF.

V gene TRBV19 combines with J gene TRBJ2-5; possibly TRBD1 for D (5 bases). V lost 5 bases and J lost 5, with 9 bases in between. In germline, CDR1 is LNHDA, CDR2 SQIVND (reference sequence). The CDR3 covers 12 residues. The CDR3 spells CASSGSGETQYF. The CDR3 DNA is TGTGCCAGTAGTGGATCAGGGGAGACCCAGTACTTC. Together with reference TRBV19 and TRBJ2-5, the CDR3 gives the full variable domain: DGGITQSPKYLFRKEGQNVTLSCEQNLNHDAMYWYRQDPGQGLRLIYYSQIVNDFQKGDIAEGYSVSREKKESFPLTVTSAQKNPTAFYLCASSGSGETQYFGPGTRLLVL.

The sample holds one count of this clone. The V and J genes are TRBV28 and TRBJ1-1; D gene uncertain. The CDR3 has 13 residues. CDR1 and CDR2 from the germline V gene are MDHEN and SYDVKM. Trimming left V 5 bases short and J 12 bases short, with 19 bases between. The CDR3 sequence is CASSGPRPGRTFF. In nucleotides, the CDR3 is TGTGCCAGCAGTGGCCCTCGGCCGGGGAGGACTTTCTTT.